The T cell receptor (beta chain) described here comes from a study of blood T cell repertoires in COVID-19. The CDR3 extends over 14 amino acids. CDR1 and CDR2 (germline): SGHNT, YENEEA. The V end lost 3 bases, the J end lost 2 bases, and 7 bases lay between the germline ends. Only in-frame clones appear in the TCRdb table, and some are missing; sequencing was by immunoSEQ multiplex PCR. The sample shows 100,000 to 150,000 clones, roughly four fifths of them seen only once. The chain couples TRBV11-3 to TRBJ2-2; no clear D gene. This receptor was identified in a man aged 25 to 40 with COVID-19, enrolled during active disease. Sequences were obtained from peripheral blood. This CDR3 is CASSFYINTGELFF. Written as DNA, the CDR3 is TGTGCCAGCAGCTTTTACATCAACACCGGGGAGCTGTTTTTT.